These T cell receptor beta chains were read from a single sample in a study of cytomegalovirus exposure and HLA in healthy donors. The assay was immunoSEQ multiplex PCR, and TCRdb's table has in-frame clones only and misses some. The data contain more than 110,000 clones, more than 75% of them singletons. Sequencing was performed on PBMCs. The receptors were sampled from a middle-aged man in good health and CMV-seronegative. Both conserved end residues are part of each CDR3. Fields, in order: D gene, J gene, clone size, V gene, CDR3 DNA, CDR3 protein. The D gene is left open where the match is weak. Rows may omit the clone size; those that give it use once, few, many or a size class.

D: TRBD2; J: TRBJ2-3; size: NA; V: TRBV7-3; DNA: TGTGCCAGCAGCCTAATAGGACTAGCGGGACCGGATACGCAGTATTTT; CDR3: CASSLIGLAGPDTQYF
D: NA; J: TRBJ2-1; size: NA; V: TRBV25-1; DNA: TGTGCCAGCAGTGGTCGTGAGCAGTTCTTC; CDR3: CASSGREQFF
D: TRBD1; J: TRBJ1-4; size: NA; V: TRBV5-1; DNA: TGCGCCAGCAGCGCCACAGGGGCAACTAATGAAAAACTGTTTTTT; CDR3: CASSATGATNEKLFF
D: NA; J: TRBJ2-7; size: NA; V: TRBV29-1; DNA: TGCAGCGTTGACATCAGGGGAGCTTACGGCGAGCAGTACTTC; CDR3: CSVDIRGAYGEQYF
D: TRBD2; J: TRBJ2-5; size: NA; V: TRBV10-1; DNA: TGCGCCAGCAGTAGCGGGGGATTGGGAGAGACCCAGTACTTC; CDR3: CASSSGGLGETQYF
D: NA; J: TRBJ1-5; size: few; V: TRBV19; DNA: TGTGCCAGTAGTATCCTGGGGGGGAACAATCAGCCCCAGCATTTT; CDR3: CASSILGGNNQPQHF
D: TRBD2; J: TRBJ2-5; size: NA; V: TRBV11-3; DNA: TGTGCCAGCAGCCCAGCGGGGGAGCAAGAGACCCAGTACTTC; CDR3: CASSPAGEQETQYF
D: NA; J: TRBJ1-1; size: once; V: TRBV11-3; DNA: TGTGCCAGCACCCTTACAGGGTCGAACACTGAAGCTTTCTTT; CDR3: CASTLTGSNTEAFF
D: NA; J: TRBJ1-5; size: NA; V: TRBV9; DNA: TGTGCCAGCAGCGTAGAAGGGGCCAAGGATCAGCCCCAGCATTTT; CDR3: CASSVEGAKDQPQHF
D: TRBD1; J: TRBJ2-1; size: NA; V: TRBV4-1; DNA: TGCGCCAGCAGCCAACCTGGACAGGGAGAGAATGAGCAGTTCTTC; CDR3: CASSQPGQGENEQFF
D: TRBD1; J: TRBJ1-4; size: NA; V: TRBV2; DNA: TGTGCCAGCAGTCCGGGTGGACAGGGTGAAAAACTGTTTTTT; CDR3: CASSPGGQGEKLFF
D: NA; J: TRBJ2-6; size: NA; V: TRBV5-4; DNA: TGTGCCAGCAGCTTGGGACTTTCTGGGGCCAACGTCCTGACTTTC; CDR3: CASSLGLSGANVLTF
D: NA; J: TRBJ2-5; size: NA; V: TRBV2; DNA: TGTGCCAGCAGTGTCGGACAGACATTCCAAGAGACCCAGTACTTC; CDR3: CASSVGQTFQETQYF
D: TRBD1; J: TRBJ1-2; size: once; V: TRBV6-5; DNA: TGTGCCAGCAGTCCGGGACAGCATGGCTACACCTTC; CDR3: CASSPGQHGYTF
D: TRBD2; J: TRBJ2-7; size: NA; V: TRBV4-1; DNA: TGCGCCAGCAGCCCCACCTTGAGTAGCGGGAGTTACGAGCAGTACTTC; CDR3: CASSPTLSSGSYEQYF
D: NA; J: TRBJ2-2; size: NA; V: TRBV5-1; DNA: TGCGCCAGCAGAGGGCAGGGGACCGGGGAGCTGTTTTTT; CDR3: CASRGQGTGELFF
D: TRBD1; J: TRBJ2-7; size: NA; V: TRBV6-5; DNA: TGTGCCAGCAGTCGGACAGGGGCCTACGAGCAGTACTTC; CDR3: CASSRTGAYEQYF
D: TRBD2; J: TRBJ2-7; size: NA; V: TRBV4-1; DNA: TGCGCCAGCAGTCCCGGCGCTAGCGGAGGCTCCTACGAGCAGTACTTC; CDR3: CASSPGASGGSYEQYF
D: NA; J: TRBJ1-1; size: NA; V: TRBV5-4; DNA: TGTGCCAGCAGCCCCCTCCCGAGCTTGAACACTGAAGCTTTCTTT; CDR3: CASSPLPSLNTEAFF
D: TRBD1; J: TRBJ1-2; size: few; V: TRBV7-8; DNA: TGTGCCAGCAGCGTCGACAGGGAACGGGGCTATGGCTACACCTTC; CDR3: CASSVDRERGYGYTF
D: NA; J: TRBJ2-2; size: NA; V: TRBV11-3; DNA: TGTGCCAGCAGCTCCCGAGGTTTGGCCGAGAACACCGGGGAGCTGTTTTTT; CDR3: CASSSRGLAENTGELFF
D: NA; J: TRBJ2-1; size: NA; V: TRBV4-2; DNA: TGTGCCAGCAGCGGGAGGTCCTACAATGAGCAGTTCTTC; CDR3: CASSGRSYNEQFF
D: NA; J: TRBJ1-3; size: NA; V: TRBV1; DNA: TGCACCAGCAGCCTCCACAAACCCGGGGAGTTCGTAGGAAACACCATATATTTT; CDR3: CTSSLHKPGEFVGNTIYF
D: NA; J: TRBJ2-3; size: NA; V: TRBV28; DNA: TGTGCCAGCAGTCTCCTGGGGGCGGGCAGCACAGATACGCAGTATTTT; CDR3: CASSLLGAGSTDTQYF
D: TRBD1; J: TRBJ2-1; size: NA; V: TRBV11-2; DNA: TGTGCCAGCAGCCTAACAGGGGGCGCGATGAATGAGCAGTTCTTC; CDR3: CASSLTGGAMNEQFF
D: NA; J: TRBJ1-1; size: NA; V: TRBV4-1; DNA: TGCGCCAGCAGCCCGGGTCGTCAAGTGGGCACTGAAGCTTTCTTT; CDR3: CASSPGRQVGTEAFF
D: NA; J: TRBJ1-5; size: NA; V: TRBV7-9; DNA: TGTGCCAGCAGCTTAGGGCCGATGCATCAGCCCCAGCATTTT; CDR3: CASSLGPMHQPQHF
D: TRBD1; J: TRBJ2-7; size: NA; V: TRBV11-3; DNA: TGTGCCAGCAGCCTCGGACAGGGGGATGAGCAGTACTTC; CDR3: CASSLGQGDEQYF
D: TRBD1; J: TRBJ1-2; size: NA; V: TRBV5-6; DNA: TGTGCCAGCAAGGGACAGAGAGGTGGGGTAGTAGGCGGCTACACCTTC; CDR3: CASKGQRGGVVGGYTF
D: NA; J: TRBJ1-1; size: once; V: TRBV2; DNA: TGTGCCAGCAACAGGGAACAGAACACTGAAGCTTTCTTT; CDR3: CASNREQNTEAFF
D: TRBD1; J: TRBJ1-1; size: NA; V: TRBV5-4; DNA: TGTGCCAGCAGCTTTAAGACAGGGATGAACACTGAAGCTTTCTTT; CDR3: CASSFKTGMNTEAFF
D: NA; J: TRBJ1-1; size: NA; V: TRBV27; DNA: TGTGCCAGCAGCATAAACTGGGCCGGCACTGAAGCTTTCTTT; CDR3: CASSINWAGTEAFF
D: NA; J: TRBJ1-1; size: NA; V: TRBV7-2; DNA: TGTGCCAGCAGCTTAGCCTACAGGGATCGTGTAGCTTTCTTT; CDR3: CASSLAYRDRVAFF
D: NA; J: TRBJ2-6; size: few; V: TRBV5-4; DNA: TGTGCCAGCAGCTTTACGACAGCCTCTGGGGCCAACGTCCTGACTTTC; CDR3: CASSFTTASGANVLTF
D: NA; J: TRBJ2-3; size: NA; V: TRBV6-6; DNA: TGTGCCAGCAGTCGAGGGGGGGGAGGCACAGATACGCAGTATTTT; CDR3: CASSRGGGGTDTQYF
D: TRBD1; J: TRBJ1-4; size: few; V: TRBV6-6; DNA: TGTGCCAGCAATTCACAGGGGGCATTCGAAAAACTGTTTTTT; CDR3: CASNSQGAFEKLFF
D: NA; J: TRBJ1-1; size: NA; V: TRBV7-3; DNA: TGTGCCAGCAGCCCCCGCGGTTCAGGGACTGAAGCTTTCTTT; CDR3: CASSPRGSGTEAFF
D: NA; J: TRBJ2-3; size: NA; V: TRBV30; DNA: TGTGCCTGGAGCGCCGGGACACAGTCCCCCGCAGATACGCAGTATTTT; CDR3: CAWSAGTQSPADTQYF
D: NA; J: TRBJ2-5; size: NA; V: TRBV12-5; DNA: TGTGCTAGTGGTTTGGGAACAGGCGGAGAGACCCAGTACTTC; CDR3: CASGLGTGGETQYF
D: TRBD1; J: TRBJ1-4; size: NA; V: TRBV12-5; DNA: TGTGCTAGTGCCCGGGGACAGGGGCAGGAAAAACTGTTTTTT; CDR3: CASARGQGQEKLFF
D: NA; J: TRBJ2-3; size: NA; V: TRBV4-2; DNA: TGTGCCAGCAGCCAAGAAGGAGCGGGCCGCACAGATACGCAGTATTTT; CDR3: CASSQEGAGRTDTQYF
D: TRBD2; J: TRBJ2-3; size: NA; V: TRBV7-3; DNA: TGTGCCAGCAGCGCTCTGACTAGCGGGAGTATCACAGATACGCAGTATTTT; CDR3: CASSALTSGSITDTQYF
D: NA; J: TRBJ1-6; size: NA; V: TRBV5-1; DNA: TGCGCCAGCAGCTTGGCGGGGTATTCACCCCTCCACTTT; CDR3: CASSLAGYSPLHF
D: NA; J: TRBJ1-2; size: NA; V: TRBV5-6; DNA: TGTGCCAGCAGCTTGGTTAGACAGACCGGCTACACCTTC; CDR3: CASSLVRQTGYTF
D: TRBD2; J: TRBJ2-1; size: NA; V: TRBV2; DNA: TGTGCCAGCAGTTCGGGCGGGGGGGACCCGGAGCAGTTCTTC; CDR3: CASSSGGGDPEQFF
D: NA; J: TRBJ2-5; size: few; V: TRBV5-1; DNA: TGCGCCAGCAGCTTGCGACAGCCCAGAGGAGAGACCCAGTACTTC; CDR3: CASSLRQPRGETQYF
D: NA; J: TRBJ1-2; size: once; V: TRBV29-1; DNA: TGCAGCGTTGAAGACACTTATGGCTACACCTTC; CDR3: CSVEDTYGYTF
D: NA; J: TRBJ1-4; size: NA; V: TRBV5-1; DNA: TGCGCCAGCAGCTTGGATCCAGGGAGGGAAAAACTGTTTTTT; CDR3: CASSLDPGREKLFF
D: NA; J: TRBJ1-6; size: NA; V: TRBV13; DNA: TGTGCCAGCAGCTTGGGCTTCGGGAACGGCCACCTCCACTTT; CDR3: CASSLGFGNGHLHF
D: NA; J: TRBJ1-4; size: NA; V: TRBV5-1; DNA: TGCGCCAGCAGCTTGAGGGAGGGTGGTGAAAAACTGTTTTTT; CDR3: CASSLREGGEKLFF
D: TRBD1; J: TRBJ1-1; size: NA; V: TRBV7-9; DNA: TGTGCCAGCAGCCCGGGACAGGGGAACACTGAAGCTTTCTTT; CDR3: CASSPGQGNTEAFF
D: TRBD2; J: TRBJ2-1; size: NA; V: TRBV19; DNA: TGTGCCAGTAGTATACTTCTAGCGGCTGAGCAGTTCTTC; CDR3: CASSILLAAEQFF